The T cell receptor (beta chain) described here comes from a study of T cells after yellow fever vaccination. TCRdb used MiXCR to reprocess the 5' RACE reads, holding one entry per CDR3 protein. The data show over 300,000 distinct CDR3 sequences, over 3.5% seen once. CDR1 is SEHNR, CDR2 FQNEAQ, per germline (reference sequence). CDR3 length: 14 amino acids. V shed 5 bases and J 8 bases; nucleotides not matched to a gene: 6. The J gene is TRBJ1-4, the V gene TRBV7-9; 9 nucleotides align to TRBD1. The clonotype originates from a man between 18 and 29 years old who received the YFV17D yellow fever vaccine. The sequences come from PBMCs, collected 5 days after the yellow fever booster vaccination. In DNA form, the CDR3 reads TGTGCCAGCAGCCCACAGGGGGCAGAGGAAAAACTGTTTTTT. It specifies CASSPQGAEEKLFF.